These T cell receptor beta chains were read from a single sample in a study of blood T cell repertoires in COVID-19. Measured with immunoSEQ multiplex PCR; TCRdb has only the in-frame clones, and not every one. The sample yields over 20,000 clones, 70% to 90% seen once. Material for sequencing was peripheral blood. These TCRs come from a human donor in a cohort sampled during active COVID-19. CDR3s leave out the opening cysteine and the closing phenylalanine or tryptophan.

v_gene: TRBV28
j_gene: TRBJ1-1
CDR3aa: ASRPLTSNTEAF

v_gene: TRBV5-1
j_gene: TRBJ2-1
CDR3aa: ASSLVVNNEQF

v_gene: TRBV5-1
j_gene: TRBJ1-1
CDR3aa: ASSLRLNTEAF

v_gene: TRBV30
j_gene: TRBJ2-6
CDR3aa: ALYGPGANVLT

v_gene: TRBV6-5
j_gene: TRBJ1-3
CDR3aa: ASSYRGSGNTIY

v_gene: TRBV7-9
j_gene: TRBJ1-2
CDR3aa: ASSLASGTGRDYGYT

v_gene: TRBV5-5
j_gene: TRBJ2-7
CDR3aa: ASSRTGTDYEQY

v_gene: TRBV5-1
j_gene: TRBJ2-7
CDR3aa: ASSLVDRSYEQY

v_gene: TRBV28
j_gene: TRBJ2-7
CDR3aa: ASQTGGVYEQY

v_gene: TRBV13
j_gene: TRBJ2-1
CDR3aa: ASSPGLAGESSYNEQF

v_gene: TRBV28
j_gene: TRBJ1-2
CDR3aa: ASSFATQINYGYT

v_gene: TRBV7-2
j_gene: TRBJ2-7
CDR3aa: ASSLVTGAYEQY

v_gene: TRBV2
j_gene: TRBJ2-7
CDR3aa: ASALLAGGAEQY

v_gene: TRBV7-9
j_gene: TRBJ2-5
CDR3aa: ASSLAAGEEETQY

v_gene: TRBV4-1
j_gene: TRBJ1-5
CDR3aa: ASSLSLPGVQPQH

v_gene: TRBV5-1
j_gene: TRBJ2-5
CDR3aa: ASSPDPGSRETQY

v_gene: TRBV13
j_gene: TRBJ1-3
CDR3aa: ASSPSIYSGNTIY

v_gene: TRBV5-1
j_gene: TRBJ1-5
CDR3aa: ASSLGAGNQPQH

v_gene: TRBV10-3
j_gene: TRBJ2-7
CDR3aa: AISESGQVAYEQY

v_gene: TRBV7-6
j_gene: TRBJ1-3
CDR3aa: ASSLFSGVGDTIY

v_gene: TRBV4-1
j_gene: TRBJ1-6
CDR3aa: ASSQTLVRGPSPLH

v_gene: TRBV7-3
j_gene: TRBJ1-3
CDR3aa: ASSLRGTGTGNTIY

v_gene: TRBV28
j_gene: TRBJ1-6
CDR3aa: ASSNRDRGYNSPLH

v_gene: TRBV2
j_gene: TRBJ2-7
CDR3aa: ASSDAGASEQY

v_gene: TRBV5-8
j_gene: TRBJ1-6
CDR3aa: ASSRNSPLH

v_gene: TRBV5-4
j_gene: TRBJ1-2
CDR3aa: ASSLFQGTAYGYT